This TCR beta chain was documented in a study of CD8 T cells in ankylosing spondylitis. This clonotype was observed a few times. What it binds is unknown. With 1 base clipped from V and 5 bases from J, the junction kept 5 bases outside the gene matches. CDR1 is SGHNT, CDR2 YENEEA, per germline. The CDR3 loop spans 15 amino acids. Study-wide results and caveats: Researchers reportedly found disease-linked clones significantly enriched in matched ankylosing spondylitis synovial fluid. Ankylosing spondylitis blood appeared to carry a characteristic TCR beta motif of under ten highly homologous variants.

Libraries for TCR beta were made by quantitative 5'-RACE with molecular barcodes. From the 5' RACE reads, TCRdb called clonotypes with MiXCR, one entry per CDR3 protein. The sample holds about 800,000 distinct CDR3 sequences, roughly 10% seen once. This receptor was obtained from a male donor with ankylosing spondylitis. The sample taken for sequencing was blood, either unsorted or a sorted T cell fraction (not recorded which). The gene calls are TRBV11-3 and TRBJ2-1, with TRBD2 identical over 7 bases. In DNA, the CDR3 is TGTGCCAGCAGCTTAGCTGTAGCGGGTGACAATGAGCAGTTCTTC. Amino acid sequence: CASSLAVAGDNEQFF.